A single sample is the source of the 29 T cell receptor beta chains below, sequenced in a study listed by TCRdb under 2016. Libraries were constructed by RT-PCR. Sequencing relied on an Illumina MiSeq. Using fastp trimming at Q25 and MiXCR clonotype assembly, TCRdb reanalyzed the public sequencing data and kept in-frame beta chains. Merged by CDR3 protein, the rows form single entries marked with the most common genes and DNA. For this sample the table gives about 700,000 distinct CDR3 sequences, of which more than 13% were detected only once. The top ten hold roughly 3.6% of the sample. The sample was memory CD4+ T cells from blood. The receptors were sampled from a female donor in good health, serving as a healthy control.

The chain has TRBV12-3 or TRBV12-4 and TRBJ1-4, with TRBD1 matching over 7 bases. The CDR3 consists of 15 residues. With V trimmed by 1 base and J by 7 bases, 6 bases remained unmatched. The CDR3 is CASSLEGGISEKLFF. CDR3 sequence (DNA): TGTGCCAGCAGTTTAGAAGGGGGCATATCTGAAAAACTGTTTTTT.

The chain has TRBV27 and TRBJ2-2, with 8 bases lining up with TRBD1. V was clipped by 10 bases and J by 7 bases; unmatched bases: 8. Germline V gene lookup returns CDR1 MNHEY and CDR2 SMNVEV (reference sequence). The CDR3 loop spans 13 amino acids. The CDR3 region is CATRTGSVGELFF. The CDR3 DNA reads TGTGCCACCCGGACAGGGTCAGTCGGGGAGCTGTTTTTT.

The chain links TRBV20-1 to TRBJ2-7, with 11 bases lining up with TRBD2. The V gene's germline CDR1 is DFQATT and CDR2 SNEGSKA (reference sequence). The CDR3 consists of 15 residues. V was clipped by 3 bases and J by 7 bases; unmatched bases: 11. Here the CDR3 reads CSASEPLAGGREQYF. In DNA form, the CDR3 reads TGCAGTGCTAGCGAGCCCTTAGCGGGGGGGCGAGAGCAGTACTTC.

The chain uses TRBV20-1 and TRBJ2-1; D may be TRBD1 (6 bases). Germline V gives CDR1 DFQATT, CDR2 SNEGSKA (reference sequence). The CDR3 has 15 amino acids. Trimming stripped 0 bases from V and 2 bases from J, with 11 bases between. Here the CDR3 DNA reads TGCAGTGCTAGAGATCAGAGGGGGACCTACAATGAGCAGTTCTTC. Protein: CSARDQRGTYNEQFF.

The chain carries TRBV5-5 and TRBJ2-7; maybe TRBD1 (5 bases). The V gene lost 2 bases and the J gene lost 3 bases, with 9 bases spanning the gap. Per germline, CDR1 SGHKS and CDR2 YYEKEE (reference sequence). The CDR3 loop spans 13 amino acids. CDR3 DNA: TGTGCCAGCAGCTTACCCACAGGCTACGAGCAGTACTTC. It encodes CASSLPTGYEQYF.

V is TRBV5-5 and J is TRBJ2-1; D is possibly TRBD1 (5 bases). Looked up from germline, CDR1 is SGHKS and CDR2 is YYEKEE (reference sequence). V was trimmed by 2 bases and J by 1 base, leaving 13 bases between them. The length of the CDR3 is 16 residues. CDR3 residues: CASSLTGDASYNEQFF. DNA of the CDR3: TGTGCCAGCAGCTTAACAGGAGATGCTTCCTACAATGAGCAGTTCTTC. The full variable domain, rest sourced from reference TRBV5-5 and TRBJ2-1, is DAGVTQSPTHLIKTRGQQVTLRCSPISGHKSVSWYQQVLGQGPQFIFQYYEKEERGRGNFPDRFSARQFPNYSSELNVNALLLGDSALYLCASSLTGDASYNEQFFGPGTRLTVL.

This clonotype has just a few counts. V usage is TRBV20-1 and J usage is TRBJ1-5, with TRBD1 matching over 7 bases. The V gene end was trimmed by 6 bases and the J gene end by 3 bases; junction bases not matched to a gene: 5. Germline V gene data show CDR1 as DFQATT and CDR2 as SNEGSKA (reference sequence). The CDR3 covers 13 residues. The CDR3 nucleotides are TGCAGTGCCGGGGGACAGTTCAATCAGCCCCAGCATTTT. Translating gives CSAGGQFNQPQHF.

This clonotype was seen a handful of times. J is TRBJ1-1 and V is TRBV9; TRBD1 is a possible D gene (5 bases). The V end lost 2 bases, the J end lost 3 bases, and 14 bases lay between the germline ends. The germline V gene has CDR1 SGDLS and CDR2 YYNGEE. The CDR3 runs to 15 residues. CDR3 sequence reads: CASSVSWVGDTEAFF. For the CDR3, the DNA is TGTGCCAGCAGCGTGTCTTGGGTAGGGGACACTGAAGCTTTCTTT.

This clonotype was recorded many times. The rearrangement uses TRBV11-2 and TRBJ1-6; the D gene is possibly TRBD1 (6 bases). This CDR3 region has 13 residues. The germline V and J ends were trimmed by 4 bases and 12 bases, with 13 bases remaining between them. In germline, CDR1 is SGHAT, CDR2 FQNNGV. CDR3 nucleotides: TGTGCCAGCAGCTACCTACAGGGCCTACCCCTCCACTTT. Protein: CASSYLQGLPLHF.

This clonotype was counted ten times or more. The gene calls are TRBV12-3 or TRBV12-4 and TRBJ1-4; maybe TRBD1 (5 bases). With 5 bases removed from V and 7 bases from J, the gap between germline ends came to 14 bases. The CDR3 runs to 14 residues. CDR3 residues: CASSRTDGGEKLFF. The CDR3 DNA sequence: TGTGCCAGCAGTAGGACTGACGGGGGTGAAAAACTGTTTTTT.

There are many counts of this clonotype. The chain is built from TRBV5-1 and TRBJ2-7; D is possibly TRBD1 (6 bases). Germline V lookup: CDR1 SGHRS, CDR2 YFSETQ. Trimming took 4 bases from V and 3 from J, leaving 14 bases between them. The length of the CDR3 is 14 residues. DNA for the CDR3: TGCGCCAGCAGCCCGGACAGTCTCGGCTACGAGCAGTACTTC. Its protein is CASSPDSLGYEQYF.

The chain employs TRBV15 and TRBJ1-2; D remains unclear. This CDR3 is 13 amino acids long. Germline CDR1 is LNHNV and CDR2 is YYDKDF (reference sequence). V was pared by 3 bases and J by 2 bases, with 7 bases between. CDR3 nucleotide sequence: TGTGCCACCAGCAGGGAATTAAACTATGGCTACACCTTC. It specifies CATSRELNYGYTF.

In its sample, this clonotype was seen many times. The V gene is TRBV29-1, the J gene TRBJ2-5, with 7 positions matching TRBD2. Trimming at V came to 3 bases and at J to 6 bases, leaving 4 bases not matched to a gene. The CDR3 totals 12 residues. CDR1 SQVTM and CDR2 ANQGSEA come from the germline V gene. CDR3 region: CSVEGGGKTQYF. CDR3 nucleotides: TGCAGCGTTGAGGGCGGGGGAAAGACCCAGTACTTC.

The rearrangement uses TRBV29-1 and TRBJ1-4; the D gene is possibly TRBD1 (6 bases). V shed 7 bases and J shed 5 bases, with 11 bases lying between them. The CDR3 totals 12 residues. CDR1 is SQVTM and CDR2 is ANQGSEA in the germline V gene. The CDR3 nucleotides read TGCAGCGCGGGTGACAGGAATGAAAAACTGTTTTTT. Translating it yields CSAGDRNEKLFF.

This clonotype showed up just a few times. CDR3 amino acids: CASSPNQGAGTEAFF. In DNA, the CDR3 is TGTGCCAGCTCACCGAACCAGGGCGCGGGCACTGAAGCTTTCTTT. The chain joins TRBV18 to TRBJ1-1, with D maybe TRBD1 (5 bases). The germline V gene encodes CDR1 KGHSH and CDR2 LQKENI. The CDR3 is made up of 15 amino acids. Trimming left V 3 bases short and J 4 bases short, with 15 bases between.

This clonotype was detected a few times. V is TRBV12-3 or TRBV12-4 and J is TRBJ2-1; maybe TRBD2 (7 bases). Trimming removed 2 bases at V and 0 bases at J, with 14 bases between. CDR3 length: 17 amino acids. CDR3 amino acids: CASSLRGGGSSYNEQFF. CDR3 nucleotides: TGTGCCAGCAGTTTAAGGGGGGGGGGAAGCTCCTACAATGAGCAGTTCTTC.

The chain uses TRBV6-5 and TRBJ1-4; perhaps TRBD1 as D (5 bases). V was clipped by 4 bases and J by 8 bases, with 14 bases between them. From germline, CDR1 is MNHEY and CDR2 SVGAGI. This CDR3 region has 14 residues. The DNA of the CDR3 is TGTGCCAGCAGTTCAGGGCAGGCGCGAGAAAAACTGTTTTTT. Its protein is CASSSGQAREKLFF.

The CDR3 here is CASSWAGSGNYEQYF. CDR3 DNA: TGCGCCAGCAGTTGGGCCGGGTCGGGAAACTACGAGCAGTACTTC. The chain joins TRBV5-1 to TRBJ2-7, with a possible D match to TRBD2 (5 bases). Germline V gene lookup returns CDR1 SGHRS and CDR2 YFSETQ. The ends were cut back, 5 bases at V and 3 bases at J, with 18 bases in the middle. The CDR3 sequence is 15 residues long.

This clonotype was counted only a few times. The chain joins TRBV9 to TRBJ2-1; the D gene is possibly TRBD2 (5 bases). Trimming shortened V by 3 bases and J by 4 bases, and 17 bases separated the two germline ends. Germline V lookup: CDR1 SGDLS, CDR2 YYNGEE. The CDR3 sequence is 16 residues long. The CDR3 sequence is CASSERTFPRYNEQFF. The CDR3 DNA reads TGTGCCAGCAGCGAGCGGACTTTTCCTCGTTACAATGAGCAGTTCTTC. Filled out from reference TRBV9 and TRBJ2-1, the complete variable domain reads DSGVTQTPKHLITATGQRVTLRCSPRSGDLSVYWYQQSLDQGLQFLIQYYNGEERAKGNILERFSAQQFPDLHSELNLSSLELGDSALYFCASSERTFPRYNEQFFGPGTRLTVL.

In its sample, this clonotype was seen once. CDR3 coding DNA: TGTGCCAGCAGACCCGGGACAGGGGATTTTAGCTACACCTTC. This codes for CASRPGTGDFSYTF. The genes are TRBV6-5 and TRBJ1-2, with TRBD1 identical over 10 bases. CDR1 MNHEY and CDR2 SVGAGI come from the germline V gene. V trimming: 6 bases; J trimming: 9 bases; junction bases outside the gene matches: 10. The CDR3 runs to 14 residues.

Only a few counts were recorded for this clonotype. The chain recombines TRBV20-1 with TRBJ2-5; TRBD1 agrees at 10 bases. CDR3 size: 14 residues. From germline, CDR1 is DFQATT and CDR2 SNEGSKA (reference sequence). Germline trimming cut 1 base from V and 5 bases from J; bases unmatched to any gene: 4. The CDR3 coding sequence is TGCAGTGCTAGAGTTGGGACAGGGGTGGAGACCCAGTACTTC. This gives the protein CSARVGTGVETQYF.

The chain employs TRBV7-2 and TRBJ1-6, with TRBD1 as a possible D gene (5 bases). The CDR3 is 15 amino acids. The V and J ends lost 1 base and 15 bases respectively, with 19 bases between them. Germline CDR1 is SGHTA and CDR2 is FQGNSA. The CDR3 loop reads CASSLVPGPGPGLHF. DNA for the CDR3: TGTGCCAGCAGCTTAGTACCAGGGCCGGGGCCCGGCCTCCACTTT.

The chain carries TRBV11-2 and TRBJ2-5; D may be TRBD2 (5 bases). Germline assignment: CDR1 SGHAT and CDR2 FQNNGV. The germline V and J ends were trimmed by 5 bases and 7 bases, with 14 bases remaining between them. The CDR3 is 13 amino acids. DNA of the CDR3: TGTGCCAGCAGCCCAGGACTGGGCTGGACCCAGTACTTC. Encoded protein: CASSPGLGWTQYF.

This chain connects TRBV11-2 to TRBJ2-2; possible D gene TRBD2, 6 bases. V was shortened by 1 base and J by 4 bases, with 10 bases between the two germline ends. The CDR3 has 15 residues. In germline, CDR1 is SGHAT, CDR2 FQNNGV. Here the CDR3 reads CASSLAGAGTGELFF. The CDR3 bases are TGTGCCAGCAGCTTAGCGGGAGCGGGCACCGGGGAGCTGTTTTTT.

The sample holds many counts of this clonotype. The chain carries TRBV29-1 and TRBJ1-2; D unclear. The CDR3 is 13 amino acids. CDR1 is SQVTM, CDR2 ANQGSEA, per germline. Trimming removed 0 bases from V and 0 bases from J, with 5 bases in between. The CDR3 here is CSVEDPANYGYTF. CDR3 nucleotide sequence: TGCAGCGTTGAAGACCCGGCTAACTATGGCTACACCTTC.

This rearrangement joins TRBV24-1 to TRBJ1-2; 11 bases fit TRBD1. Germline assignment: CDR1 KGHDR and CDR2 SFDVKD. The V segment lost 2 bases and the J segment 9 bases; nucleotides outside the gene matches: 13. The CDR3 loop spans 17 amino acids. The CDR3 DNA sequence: TGTGCCACCAGTGATTCGCCCGCCGGACAGGGGGCGCGGCGCTACACCTTC. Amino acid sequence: CATSDSPAGQGARRYTF.

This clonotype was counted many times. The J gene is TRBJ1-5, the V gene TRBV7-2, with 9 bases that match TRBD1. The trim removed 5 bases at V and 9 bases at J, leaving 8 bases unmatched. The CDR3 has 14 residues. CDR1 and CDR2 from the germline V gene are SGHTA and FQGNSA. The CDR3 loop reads CASSQDRGDAPQHF. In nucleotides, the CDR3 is TGTGCCAGCAGCCAGGACAGGGGAGATGCGCCCCAGCATTTT.

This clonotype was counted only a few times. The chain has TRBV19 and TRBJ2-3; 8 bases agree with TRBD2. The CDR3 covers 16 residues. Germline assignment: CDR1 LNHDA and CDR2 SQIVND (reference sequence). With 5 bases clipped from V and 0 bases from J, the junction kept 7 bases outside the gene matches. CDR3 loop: CASSPLAGTSTDTQYF. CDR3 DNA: TGTGCCAGTAGTCCCCTAGCGGGTACTAGCACAGATACGCAGTATTTT.

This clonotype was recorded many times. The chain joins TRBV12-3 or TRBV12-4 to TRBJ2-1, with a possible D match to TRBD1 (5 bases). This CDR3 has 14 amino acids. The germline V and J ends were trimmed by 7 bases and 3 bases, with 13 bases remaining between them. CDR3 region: CASNRAGNYNEQFF. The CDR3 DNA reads TGTGCCAGCAATAGGGCAGGGAACTACAATGAGCAGTTCTTC.